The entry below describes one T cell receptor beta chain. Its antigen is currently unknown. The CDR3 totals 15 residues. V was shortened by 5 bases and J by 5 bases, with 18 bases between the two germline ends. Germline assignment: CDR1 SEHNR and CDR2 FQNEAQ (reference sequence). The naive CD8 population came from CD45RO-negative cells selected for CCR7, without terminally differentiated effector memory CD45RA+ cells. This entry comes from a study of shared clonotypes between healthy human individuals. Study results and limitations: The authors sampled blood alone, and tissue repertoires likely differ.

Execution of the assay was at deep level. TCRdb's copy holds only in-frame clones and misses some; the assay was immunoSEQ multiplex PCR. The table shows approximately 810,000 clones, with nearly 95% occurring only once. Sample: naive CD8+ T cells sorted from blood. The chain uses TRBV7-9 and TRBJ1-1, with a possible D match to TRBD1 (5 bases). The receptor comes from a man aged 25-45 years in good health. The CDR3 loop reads CASSPETYRGTEAFF. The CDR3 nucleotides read TGTGCCAGCAGCCCGGAGACCTACCGGGGGACTGAAGCTTTCTTT. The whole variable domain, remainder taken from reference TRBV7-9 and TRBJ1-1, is DTGVSQNPRHKITKRGQNVTFRCDPISEHNRLYWYRQTLGQGPEFLTYFQNEAQLEKSRLLSDRFSAERPKGSFSTLEIQRTEQGDSAMYLCASSPETYRGTEAFFGQGTRLTVV.